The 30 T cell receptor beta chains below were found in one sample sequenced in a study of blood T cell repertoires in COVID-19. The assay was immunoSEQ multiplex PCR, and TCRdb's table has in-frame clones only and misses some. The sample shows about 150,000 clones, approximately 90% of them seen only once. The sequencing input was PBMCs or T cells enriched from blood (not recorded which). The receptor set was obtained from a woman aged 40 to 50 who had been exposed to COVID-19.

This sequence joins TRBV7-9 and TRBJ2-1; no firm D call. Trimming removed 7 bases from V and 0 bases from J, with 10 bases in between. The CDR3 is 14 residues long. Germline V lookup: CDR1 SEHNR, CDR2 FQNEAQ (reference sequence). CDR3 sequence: CASNRAGSYNEQFF. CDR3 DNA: TGTGCCAGCAATCGAGCAGGCTCCTACAATGAGCAGTTCTTC.

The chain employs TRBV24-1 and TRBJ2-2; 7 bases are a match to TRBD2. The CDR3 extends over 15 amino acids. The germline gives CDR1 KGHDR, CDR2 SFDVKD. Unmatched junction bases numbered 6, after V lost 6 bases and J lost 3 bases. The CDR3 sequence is CATSPGTTHTGELFF. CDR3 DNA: TGTGCCACCAGTCCCGGGACTACCCACACCGGGGAGCTGTTTTTT.

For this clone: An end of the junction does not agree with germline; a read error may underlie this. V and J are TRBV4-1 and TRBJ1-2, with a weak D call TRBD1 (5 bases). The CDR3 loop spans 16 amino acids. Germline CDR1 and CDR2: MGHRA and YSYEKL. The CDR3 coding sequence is TGCGCCAGCAGCCAAATTAAGGAGGGTGGGGGTAAGGCCCGCCTGTTC. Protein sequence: CASSQIKEGGGKARLF.

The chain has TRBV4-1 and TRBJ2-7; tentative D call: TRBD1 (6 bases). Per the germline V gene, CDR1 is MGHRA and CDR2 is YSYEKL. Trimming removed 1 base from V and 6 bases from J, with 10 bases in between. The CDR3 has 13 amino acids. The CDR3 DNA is TGCGCCAGCAGCCAAGCTACAGGGCTCGAGCAGTACTTC. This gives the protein CASSQATGLEQYF.

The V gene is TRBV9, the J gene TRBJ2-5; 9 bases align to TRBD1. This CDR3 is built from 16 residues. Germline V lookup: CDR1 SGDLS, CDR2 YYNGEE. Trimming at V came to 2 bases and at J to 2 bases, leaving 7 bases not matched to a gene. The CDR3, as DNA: TGTGCCAGCAGCGTCGGTTTGGACAGGGGACAAGAGACCCAGTACTTC. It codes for CASSVGLDRGQETQYF.

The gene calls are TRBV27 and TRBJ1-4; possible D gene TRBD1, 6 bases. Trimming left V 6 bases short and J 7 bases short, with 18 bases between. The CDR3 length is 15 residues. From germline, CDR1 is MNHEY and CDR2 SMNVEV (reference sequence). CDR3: CASSSGRGAREKLFF. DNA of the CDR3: TGTGCCAGCAGCTCCGGGCGGGGGGCGCGTGAAAAACTGTTTTTT.

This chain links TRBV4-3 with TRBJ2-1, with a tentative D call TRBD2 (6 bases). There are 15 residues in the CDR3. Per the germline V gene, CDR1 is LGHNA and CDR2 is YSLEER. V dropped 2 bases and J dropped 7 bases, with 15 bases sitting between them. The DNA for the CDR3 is TGCGCCAGCAGCCAACCATCTGGGGGGAGAAATGAGCAGTTCTTC. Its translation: CASSQPSGGRNEQFF.

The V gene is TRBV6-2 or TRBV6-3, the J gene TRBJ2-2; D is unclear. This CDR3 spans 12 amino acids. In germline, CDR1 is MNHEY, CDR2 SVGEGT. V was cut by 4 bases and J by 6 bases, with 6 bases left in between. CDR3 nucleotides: TGTGCCAGCAGTTTTGGAGCCGGGGAGCTGTTTTTT. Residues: CASSFGAGELFF.

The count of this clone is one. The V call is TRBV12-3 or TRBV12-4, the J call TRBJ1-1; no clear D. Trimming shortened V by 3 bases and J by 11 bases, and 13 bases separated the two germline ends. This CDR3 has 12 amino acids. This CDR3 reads CASSFQRSRAFF. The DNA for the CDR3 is TGTGCCAGCAGTTTTCAGAGGTCCCGGGCTTTCTTT.

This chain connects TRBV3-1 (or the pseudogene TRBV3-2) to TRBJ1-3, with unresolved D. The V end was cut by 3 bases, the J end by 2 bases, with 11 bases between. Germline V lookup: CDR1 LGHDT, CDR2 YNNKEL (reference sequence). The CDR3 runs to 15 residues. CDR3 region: CASSQEGATGNTIYF. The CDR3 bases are TGTGCCAGCAGCCAGGAGGGAGCGACTGGAAACACCATATATTTT.

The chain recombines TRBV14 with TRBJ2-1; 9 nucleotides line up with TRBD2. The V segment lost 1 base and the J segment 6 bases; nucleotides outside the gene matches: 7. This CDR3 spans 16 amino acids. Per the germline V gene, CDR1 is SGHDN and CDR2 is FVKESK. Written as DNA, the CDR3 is TGTGCCAGCAGCCAAGGATCCAGCGGGAGGCGCAATGAGCAGTTCTTC. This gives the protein CASSQGSSGRRNEQFF.

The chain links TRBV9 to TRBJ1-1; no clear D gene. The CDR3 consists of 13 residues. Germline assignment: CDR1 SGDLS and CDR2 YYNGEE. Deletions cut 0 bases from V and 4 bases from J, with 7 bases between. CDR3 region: CASSVGGSTEAFF. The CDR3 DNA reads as TGTGCCAGCAGCGTAGGAGGTTCCACTGAAGCTTTCTTT.

The CDR3 loop reads CASRDNRDTDTQYF. The CDR3 bases are TGCGCCAGCAGGGATAACAGGGACACAGATACGCAGTATTTT. The chain has TRBV10-2 and TRBJ2-3; tentative D call: TRBD1 (6 bases). V was shortened by 6 bases and J by 2 bases, with 12 bases between the two germline ends. The CDR3 runs to 14 residues. CDR1 and CDR2 from the germline V gene are WSHSY and SAAADI.

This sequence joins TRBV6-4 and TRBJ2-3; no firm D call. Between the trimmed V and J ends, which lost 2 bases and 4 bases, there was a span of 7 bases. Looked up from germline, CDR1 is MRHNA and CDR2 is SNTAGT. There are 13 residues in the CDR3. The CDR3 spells CASSDRRSDTQYF. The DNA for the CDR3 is TGTGCCAGCAGTGACAGGAGATCAGATACGCAGTATTTT.

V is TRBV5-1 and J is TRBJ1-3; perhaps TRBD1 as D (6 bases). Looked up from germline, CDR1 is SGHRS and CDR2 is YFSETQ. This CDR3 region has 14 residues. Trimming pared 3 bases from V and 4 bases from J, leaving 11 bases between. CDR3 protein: CASSSQGSGNTIYF. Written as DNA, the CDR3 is TGCGCCAGCAGCTCCCAGGGGTCCGGAAACACCATATATTTT.

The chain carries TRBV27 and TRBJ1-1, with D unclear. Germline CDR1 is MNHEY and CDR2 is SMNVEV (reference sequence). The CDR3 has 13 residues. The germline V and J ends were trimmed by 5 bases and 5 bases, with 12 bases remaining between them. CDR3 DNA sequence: TGTGCCAGCAGTCTAGAGGGATGGACTGAAGCTTTCTTT. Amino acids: CASSLEGWTEAFF.

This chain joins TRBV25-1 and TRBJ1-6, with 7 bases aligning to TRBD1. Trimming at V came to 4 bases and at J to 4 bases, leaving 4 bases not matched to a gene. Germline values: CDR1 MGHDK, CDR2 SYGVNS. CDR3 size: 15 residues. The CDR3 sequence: CASSASTGYNSPLHF. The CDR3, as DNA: TGTGCCAGCAGTGCCTCGACAGGGTATAATTCACCCCTCCACTTT.

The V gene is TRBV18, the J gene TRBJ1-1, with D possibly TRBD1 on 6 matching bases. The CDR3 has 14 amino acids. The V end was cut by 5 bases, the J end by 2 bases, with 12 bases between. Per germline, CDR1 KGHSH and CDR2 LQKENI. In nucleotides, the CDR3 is TGTGCCAGCTCATTGCTGGGGGCCAACACTGAAGCTTTCTTT. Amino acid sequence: CASSLLGANTEAFF.

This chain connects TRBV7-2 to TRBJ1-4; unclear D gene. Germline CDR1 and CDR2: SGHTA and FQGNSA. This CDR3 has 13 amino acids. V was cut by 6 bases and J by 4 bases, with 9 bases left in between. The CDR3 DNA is TGTGCCAGCAGATCGGGGTTTAATGAAAAACTGTTTTTT. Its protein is CASRSGFNEKLFF. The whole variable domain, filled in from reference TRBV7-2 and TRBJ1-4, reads GAGVSQSPSNKVTEKGKDVELRCDPISGHTALYWYRQSLGQGLEFLIYFQGNSAPDKSGLPSDRFSAERTGGSVSTLTIQRTQQEDSAVYLCASRSGFNEKLFFGSGTQLSVL.

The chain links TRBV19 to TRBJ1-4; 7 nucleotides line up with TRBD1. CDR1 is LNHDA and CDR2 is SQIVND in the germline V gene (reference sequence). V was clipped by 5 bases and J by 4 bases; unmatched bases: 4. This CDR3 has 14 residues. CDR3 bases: TGTGCCAGTAGTGCGGGACAGAATAATGAAAAACTGTTTTTT. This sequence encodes CASSAGQNNEKLFF. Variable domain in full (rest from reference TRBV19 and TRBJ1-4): DGGITQSPKYLFRKEGQNVTLSCEQNLNHDAMYWYRQDPGQGLRLIYYSQIVNDFQKGDIAEGYSVSREKKESFPLTVTSAQKNPTAFYLCASSAGQNNEKLFFGSGTQLSVL.

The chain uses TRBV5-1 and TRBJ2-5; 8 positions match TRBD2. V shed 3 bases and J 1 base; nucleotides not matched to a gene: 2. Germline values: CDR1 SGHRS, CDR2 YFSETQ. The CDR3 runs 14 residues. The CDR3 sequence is CASSSSGGQETQYF. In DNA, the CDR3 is TGCGCCAGCAGCTCGAGCGGGGGCCAAGAGACCCAGTACTTC.

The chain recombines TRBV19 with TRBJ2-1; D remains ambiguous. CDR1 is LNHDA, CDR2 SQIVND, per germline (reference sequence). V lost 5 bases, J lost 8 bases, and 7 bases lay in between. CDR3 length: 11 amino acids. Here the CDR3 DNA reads TGTGCCAGTAGTGAGATCCATGAGCAGTTCTTC. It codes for CASSEIHEQFF.

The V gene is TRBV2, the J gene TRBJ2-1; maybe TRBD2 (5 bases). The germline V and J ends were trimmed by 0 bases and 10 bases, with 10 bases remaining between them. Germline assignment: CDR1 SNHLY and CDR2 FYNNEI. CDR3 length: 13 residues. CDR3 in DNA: TGTGCCAGCAGTGAAGCGAGGGAAAACGAGCAGTTCTTC. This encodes CASSEARENEQFF. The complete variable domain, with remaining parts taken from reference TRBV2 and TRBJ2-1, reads EPEVTQTPSHQVTQMGQEVILRCVPISNHLYFYWYRQILGQKVEFLVSFYNNEISEKSEIFDDQFSVERPDGSNFTLKIRSTKLEDSAMYFCASSEARENEQFFGPGTRLTVL.

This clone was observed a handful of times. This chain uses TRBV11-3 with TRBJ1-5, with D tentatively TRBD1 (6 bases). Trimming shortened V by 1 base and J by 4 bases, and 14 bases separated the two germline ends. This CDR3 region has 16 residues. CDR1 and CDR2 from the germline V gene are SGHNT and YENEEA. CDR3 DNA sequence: TGTGCCAGCAGCTTAGTTTGGAGGGGGGGGAATCAGCCCCAGCATTTT. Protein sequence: CASSLVWRGGNQPQHF. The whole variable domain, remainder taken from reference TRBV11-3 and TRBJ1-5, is EAGVVQSPRYKIIEKKQPVAFWCNPISGHNTLYWYLQNLGQGPELLIRYENEEAVDDSQLPKDRFSAERLKGVDSTLKIQPAELGDSAVYLCASSLVWRGGNQPQHFGDGTRLSIL.

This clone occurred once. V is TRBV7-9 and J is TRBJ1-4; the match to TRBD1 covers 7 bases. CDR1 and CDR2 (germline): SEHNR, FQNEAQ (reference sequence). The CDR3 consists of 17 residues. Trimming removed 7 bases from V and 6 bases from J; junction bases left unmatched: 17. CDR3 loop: CASNHQGLGTVYEKLFF. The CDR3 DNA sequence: TGTGCCAGCAACCACCAAGGCCTCGGGACAGTGTATGAAAAACTGTTTTTT.

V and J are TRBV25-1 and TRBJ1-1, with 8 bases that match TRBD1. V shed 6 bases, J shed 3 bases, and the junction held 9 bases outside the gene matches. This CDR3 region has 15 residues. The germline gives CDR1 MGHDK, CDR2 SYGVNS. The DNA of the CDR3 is TGTGCCAGCAGCCCACTACAGGGGGAGGACACTGAAGCTTTCTTT. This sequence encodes CASSPLQGEDTEAFF.

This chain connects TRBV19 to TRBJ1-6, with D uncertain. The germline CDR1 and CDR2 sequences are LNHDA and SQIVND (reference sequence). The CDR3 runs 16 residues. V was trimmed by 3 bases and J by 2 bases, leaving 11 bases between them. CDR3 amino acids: CASSMSGNAYNSPLHF. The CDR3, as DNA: TGTGCCAGTAGTATGAGTGGTAACGCCTATAATTCACCCCTCCACTTT.

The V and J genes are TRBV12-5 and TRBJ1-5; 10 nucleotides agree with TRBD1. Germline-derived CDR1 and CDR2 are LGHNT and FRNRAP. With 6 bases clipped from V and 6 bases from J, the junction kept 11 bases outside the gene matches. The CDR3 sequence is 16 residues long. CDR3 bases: TGTGCTAGTGGACCCCATTGGACAGGGGGTTTTCAGCCCCAGCATTTT. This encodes CASGPHWTGGFQPQHF.

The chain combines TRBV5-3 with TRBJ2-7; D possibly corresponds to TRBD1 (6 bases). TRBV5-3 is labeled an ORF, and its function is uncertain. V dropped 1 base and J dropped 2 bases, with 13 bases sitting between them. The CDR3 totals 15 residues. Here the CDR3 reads CARSLRGSLTYEQYF. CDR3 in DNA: TGTGCCAGAAGCTTGAGGGGGAGTCTTACCTACGAGCAGTACTTC.

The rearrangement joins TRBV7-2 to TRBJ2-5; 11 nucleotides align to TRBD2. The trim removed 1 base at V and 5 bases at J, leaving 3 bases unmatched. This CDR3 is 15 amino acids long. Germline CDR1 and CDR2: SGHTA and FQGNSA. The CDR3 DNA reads TGTGCCAGCAGCTTAGTACTAGCGGGAGTTGAGACCCAGTACTTC. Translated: CASSLVLAGVETQYF.